A single TCR beta chain is shown here with its context. Its specificity is unknown. This entry comes from a study of shared clonotypes between healthy human individuals. General study findings and limits: On the whole, naive subsets had larger estimated richness than memory subsets had. The sharing of 5% to 5.5% of naive CD4 clonotypes was seen across several donors. Incomplete sequencing of sorted subsets was indicated by rarefaction despite large depth.

Trimming removed 0 bases from V and 0 bases from J, with 7 bases in between. CDR1 is SGHKS and CDR2 is YYEKEE in the germline V gene (reference sequence). The CDR3 spans 14 residues. Generated by immunoSEQ multiplex PCR, the TCRdb table keeps only in-frame clones and is missing some. The table lists 1.4 million or so clones, approximately 98.5% of them singletons. Naive CD4+ cells were CD45RA-selected; the remaining cells were memory. The source is a man aged 25-45 years in good health. The V and J genes are TRBV5-5 and TRBJ2-7; D gene ambiguous. The sample comprised naive CD4+ T cells sorted from blood. Subset indicated: CD45RA+ positively selected. CDR3 sequence (DNA): TGTGCCAGCAGCTTGGGACTGAGCTCCTACGAGCAGTACTTC. Translation: CASSLGLSSYEQYF.